This TCR beta chain was obtained from a study of blood T cell repertoires in COVID-19. Per the original methods: By means of reference gene primer amplification, nucleated cell counts were estimated. Data came from immunoSEQ multiplex PCR; TCRdb stores just in-frame clones and leaves some out. That table supplies the V and J calls and clone size; D and trimming were determined from the DNA. The profile shows roughly 380,000 clones, roughly 90% of them singletons. There are 13 residues in the CDR3. CDR1 is GTSNPN and CDR2 is SVGIG in the germline V gene (reference sequence). Trimming stripped 1 base from V and 9 bases from J, with 15 bases between.

The rearrangement links TRBV30 to TRBJ2-5; TRBD1 might be the D (5 bases). The sequence derives from a woman in her 40s with COVID-19, enrolled during active disease. The specimen sequenced was peripheral blood. The CDR3: CAWSAMTLGAQYF. CDR3 in DNA: TGTGCCTGGAGTGCTATGACGCTAGGGGCCCAGTACTTC.